A selection of T cell receptor beta chains follows, all from one sample in a study of blood T cells in healthy people across ages. Via MiXCR, TCRdb re-called the 5' RACE reads, giving one row per CDR3 protein. The table shows a few hundred thousand distinct CDR3 sequences, with roughly a quarter occurring only once. The sample was blood. The source is a woman aged 65 to 85 in good health. CDR3s include the opening cysteine and the closing phenylalanine or tryptophan. Fields, in order: CDR3 DNA, CDR3 protein, D gene, J gene, V gene, clone size. D genes are given only for firm matches. Not all rows give a size; the values are once, few, many and, for expanded clones, a class.

CDR3nt: TGTGCCAGCAGTTACCCCGGGACAGTTTATGGCTACACCTTC; CDR3aa: CASSYPGTVYGYTF; d_gene: TRBD1; j_gene: TRBJ1-2; v_gene: TRBV6-2/TRBV6-3; abundance: few
CDR3nt: TGCGCCAGCAGCCAGGACAGTCCATTTCTTTACGAGCAGTACTTC; CDR3aa: CASSQDSPFLYEQYF; d_gene: .; j_gene: TRBJ2-7; v_gene: TRBV7-2; abundance: few
CDR3nt: TGCAGCGTTATAACAGGGCCCGCCTACAATGAGCAGTTCTTC; CDR3aa: CSVITGPAYNEQFF; d_gene: .; j_gene: TRBJ2-1; v_gene: TRBV29-1; abundance: .
CDR3nt: TGTGCCAGCGGTTTGCATGCGGGGGACAATGAGCAGTTCTTC; CDR3aa: CASGLHAGDNEQFF; d_gene: TRBD2; j_gene: TRBJ2-1; v_gene: TRBV12-3/TRBV12-4; abundance: .
CDR3nt: TGTGCCAGCAGCCCGCGGGGGACTGAGCAGTTCTTC; CDR3aa: CASSPRGTEQFF; d_gene: TRBD2; j_gene: TRBJ2-1; v_gene: TRBV4-2; abundance: few
CDR3nt: TGCAGTGCTAGAGATTTGGCCGGGACTAAAGCAGATACGCAGTATTTT; CDR3aa: CSARDLAGTKADTQYF; d_gene: TRBD2; j_gene: TRBJ2-3; v_gene: TRBV20-1; abundance: .
CDR3nt: TGTGCCAGCGCTATACTATCGGTCACAGATACGCAGTATTTT; CDR3aa: CASAILSVTDTQYF; d_gene: .; j_gene: TRBJ2-3; v_gene: TRBV6-5; abundance: .
CDR3nt: TGTGCCAGCAGCCCAAATTGGGACAGACAAGAGACCCAGTACTTC; CDR3aa: CASSPNWDRQETQYF; d_gene: TRBD1; j_gene: TRBJ2-5; v_gene: TRBV7-8; abundance: few
CDR3nt: TGCAGCGTTGCGCCGGGGACCGCCACTGAAGCTTTCTTT; CDR3aa: CSVAPGTATEAFF; d_gene: .; j_gene: TRBJ1-1; v_gene: TRBV29-1; abundance: .
CDR3nt: TGCAGTGCAAAGACTAGCGGGGTGGATACGCAGTATTTT; CDR3aa: CSAKTSGVDTQYF; d_gene: TRBD2; j_gene: TRBJ2-3; v_gene: TRBV20-1; abundance: .
CDR3nt: TGTGCCAGCAGCTACGGACGGGGAATGAGCTCTGGGGCCAACGTCCTGACTTTC; CDR3aa: CASSYGRGMSSGANVLTF; d_gene: .; j_gene: TRBJ2-6; v_gene: TRBV7-9; abundance: .
CDR3nt: TGTGCCAGCAGTTTAAGACCGGCTGAAGCCTTCTTT; CDR3aa: CASSLRPAEAFF; d_gene: .; j_gene: TRBJ1-1; v_gene: TRBV12-3/TRBV12-4; abundance: .
CDR3nt: TGTGCCAGCAGCGTAGGTCCGGGGCGGAACACTGAAGCTTTCTTT; CDR3aa: CASSVGPGRNTEAFF; d_gene: .; j_gene: TRBJ1-1; v_gene: TRBV9; abundance: .
CDR3nt: TGCGCCAGCAGCTATATCCGGGAAGGGTACCAAGAGACCCAGTACTTC; CDR3aa: CASSYIREGYQETQYF; d_gene: .; j_gene: TRBJ2-5; v_gene: TRBV2; abundance: few
CDR3nt: TGCAGTACGGGACAATCGAACACTGAAGCTTTCTTT; CDR3aa: CSTGQSNTEAFF; d_gene: .; j_gene: TRBJ1-1; v_gene: TRBV20-1; abundance: .
CDR3nt: TGCAGTGCTAGTTGGACTAGCGGGGGGGCGAGTCGAGAGACCCAGTACTTC; CDR3aa: CSASWTSGGASRETQYF; d_gene: TRBD2; j_gene: TRBJ2-5; v_gene: TRBV20-1; abundance: .
CDR3nt: TGTGCCAGCAGCTTTGACAGGGACACTGAAGCTTTCTTT; CDR3aa: CASSFDRDTEAFF; d_gene: TRBD1; j_gene: TRBJ1-1; v_gene: TRBV5-4; abundance: few
CDR3nt: TGTGCCACGGCCGGGGGGCTCCACACAGATACGCAGTATTTT; CDR3aa: CATAGGLHTDTQYF; d_gene: .; j_gene: TRBJ2-3; v_gene: TRBV10-3; abundance: .
CDR3nt: TGTGCCAGCAGTTACTCCGACGGAAGGGCGGGGGCTTTCTTT; CDR3aa: CASSYSDGRAGAFF; d_gene: .; j_gene: TRBJ1-1; v_gene: TRBV6-2/TRBV6-3; abundance: few
CDR3nt: TGTGCCAGCCTAGACAGGACGAGCTCCTACGAGCAGTACTTC; CDR3aa: CASLDRTSSYEQYF; d_gene: .; j_gene: TRBJ2-7; v_gene: TRBV12-3/TRBV12-4; abundance: .
CDR3nt: TGCGCCAGCAGCCAAGATGGAGCAGGCCCCGTCAAAGAGACCCAGTACTTC; CDR3aa: CASSQDGAGPVKETQYF; d_gene: .; j_gene: TRBJ2-5; v_gene: TRBV4-3; abundance: .
CDR3nt: TGTGCCAGCGGCTCCCGGTGGGAGAACACTGAAGCTTTCTTT; CDR3aa: CASGSRWENTEAFF; d_gene: .; j_gene: TRBJ1-1; v_gene: TRBV25-1; abundance: .
CDR3nt: TGCGCCACCACAGTTGCGAGCTCCTACAATGAGCAGTTCTTC; CDR3aa: CATTVASSYNEQFF; d_gene: .; j_gene: TRBJ2-1; v_gene: TRBV10-3; abundance: few
CDR3nt: TGCAGTGCTAGAGGAGATGGCTACACCTTC; CDR3aa: CSARGDGYTF; d_gene: .; j_gene: TRBJ1-2; v_gene: TRBV20-1; abundance: once
CDR3nt: TGTGCCAGCAGCAAAGTGTCTGGGACGTCAGGGGAGTACGAGCAGTACTTC; CDR3aa: CASSKVSGTSGEYEQYF; d_gene: .; j_gene: TRBJ2-7; v_gene: TRBV21-1; abundance: few
CDR3nt: TGTGCCAGCAGCCCCTCGGGACAGTTTTCGGGAAAACTGTTTTTT; CDR3aa: CASSPSGQFSGKLFF; d_gene: TRBD1; j_gene: TRBJ1-4; v_gene: TRBV27; abundance: many
CDR3nt: TGTGCCAGCAGTTTAGCGGATGGGGTTCTAGCCAAAAACATTCAGTACTTC; CDR3aa: CASSLADGVLAKNIQYF; d_gene: .; j_gene: TRBJ2-4; v_gene: TRBV12-3/TRBV12-4; abundance: .
CDR3nt: TGTGCCAGCAGTGCTGGTGGGGTATCCCACGAGCAGTACTTC; CDR3aa: CASSAGGVSHEQYF; d_gene: .; j_gene: TRBJ2-7; v_gene: TRBV7-3; abundance: .
CDR3nt: TGTGCCAGCAGTCCCTATAGAAGGTATGAGCAGTTCTTC; CDR3aa: CASSPYRRYEQFF; d_gene: .; j_gene: TRBJ2-1; v_gene: TRBV27; abundance: .
CDR3nt: TGCAGTGCTAGAGATCTCCTGGAAGAGACCCAGTACTTC; CDR3aa: CSARDLLEETQYF; d_gene: .; j_gene: TRBJ2-5; v_gene: TRBV20-1; abundance: few
CDR3nt: TGCGCCAGCAGCCCGGGTGGGCTAGGGGGGCCCCGAGCCTACAATGAGCAGTTCTTC; CDR3aa: CASSPGGLGGPRAYNEQFF; d_gene: .; j_gene: TRBJ2-1; v_gene: TRBV5-1; abundance: .
CDR3nt: TGTGCCAGCAGTTTAACCGGGACAGGGGGCCGGGATGGCTACACCTTC; CDR3aa: CASSLTGTGGRDGYTF; d_gene: TRBD1; j_gene: TRBJ1-2; v_gene: TRBV12-3/TRBV12-4; abundance: few
CDR3nt: TGTGCCAGCAGCCAGCGGACGGACGGACGAGGGCAGTACTTC; CDR3aa: CASSQRTDGRGQYF; d_gene: .; j_gene: TRBJ2-7; v_gene: TRBV3-1; abundance: .
CDR3nt: TGTGCCAGCAGCTCAAACAGGGTGCAGTACTTC; CDR3aa: CASSSNRVQYF; d_gene: .; j_gene: TRBJ2-7; v_gene: TRBV7-2; abundance: few
CDR3nt: TGTGCCACCAGTGATTCCCATCCCGGGACATTGAATGAGCAGTTCTTC; CDR3aa: CATSDSHPGTLNEQFF; d_gene: .; j_gene: TRBJ2-1; v_gene: TRBV24-1; abundance: .
CDR3nt: TGTGCCAGCAGCCCAACCACCGGGACAGGGATAGGTGGCTACACCTTC; CDR3aa: CASSPTTGTGIGGYTF; d_gene: TRBD1; j_gene: TRBJ1-2; v_gene: TRBV9; abundance: .
CDR3nt: TGTGCCAGCAGCTTATCCAGGGGCGGATATGAGCAGTTCTTC; CDR3aa: CASSLSRGGYEQFF; d_gene: .; j_gene: TRBJ2-1; v_gene: TRBV11-1; abundance: .
CDR3nt: TGTGCCAGCAGTGCGCAGGGGGCCACTGGAAACACCATATATTTT; CDR3aa: CASSAQGATGNTIYF; d_gene: TRBD1; j_gene: TRBJ1-3; v_gene: TRBV2; abundance: .
CDR3nt: TGTGCCAGCAGTACGATAGGGGGTACAGAGCAGTACTTC; CDR3aa: CASSTIGGTEQYF; d_gene: .; j_gene: TRBJ2-7; v_gene: TRBV25-1; abundance: few
CDR3nt: TGTGCCAGCAGCCCGCCAGGGGCAAACGGCTATGGCTACACCTTC; CDR3aa: CASSPPGANGYGYTF; d_gene: .; j_gene: TRBJ1-2; v_gene: TRBV14; abundance: .
CDR3nt: TGTGCCAGCAGCCTACAATGGGGCACAGATACGCAGTATTTT; CDR3aa: CASSLQWGTDTQYF; d_gene: .; j_gene: TRBJ2-3; v_gene: TRBV7-9; abundance: few
CDR3nt: TGTGCCAGCAGTTTCTTCAAGGGATTCGGTTCACCCCTCCACTTT; CDR3aa: CASSFFKGFGSPLHF; d_gene: .; j_gene: TRBJ1-6; v_gene: TRBV12-3/TRBV12-4; abundance: .
CDR3nt: TGTGCCAGCAGTTTACACAACTATGGCTACACCTTC; CDR3aa: CASSLHNYGYTF; d_gene: .; j_gene: TRBJ1-2; v_gene: TRBV12-3/TRBV12-4; abundance: .
CDR3nt: TGTGCCAGCGACCCGATGGGAGCGGCCCAAGAGACCCAGTACTTC; CDR3aa: CASDPMGAAQETQYF; d_gene: .; j_gene: TRBJ2-5; v_gene: TRBV2; abundance: .
CDR3nt: TGTGCCAGCAGCTTTGCAGGGTCAGGTGAGCAGTTCTTC; CDR3aa: CASSFAGSGEQFF; d_gene: .; j_gene: TRBJ2-1; v_gene: TRBV11-2; abundance: few
CDR3nt: TGTGCCAGCAGTGATTTGGGGACCGGACCAAATGCAGAAAAACTGTTTTTT; CDR3aa: CASSDLGTGPNAEKLFF; d_gene: .; j_gene: TRBJ1-4; v_gene: TRBV25-1; abundance: .
CDR3nt: TGTGCCAGCAGCCCCTTGAGGTCGAGTGAAGCTTTCTTT; CDR3aa: CASSPLRSSEAFF; d_gene: .; j_gene: TRBJ1-1; v_gene: TRBV3-1; abundance: .
CDR3nt: TGTGCCAGCAGGGGTCGGGGCGAGCAGTACTTC; CDR3aa: CASRGRGEQYF; d_gene: .; j_gene: TRBJ2-7; v_gene: TRBV2; abundance: .
CDR3nt: TGTGCCAGCAGCTTACCAACAGGGGACGGCTACACCTTC; CDR3aa: CASSLPTGDGYTF; d_gene: TRBD1; j_gene: TRBJ1-2; v_gene: TRBV7-2; abundance: .
CDR3nt: TGCGCCAGCAGCCAAACCGGGACTAGCGGGGGCCGGCAGTACTTC; CDR3aa: CASSQTGTSGGRQYF; d_gene: TRBD2; j_gene: TRBJ2-7; v_gene: TRBV4-1; abundance: few
CDR3nt: TGTGCCAGCAGCTTAGCTATCGGGGGGCAGTGGCCCCAGCATTTT; CDR3aa: CASSLAIGGQWPQHF; d_gene: .; j_gene: TRBJ1-5; v_gene: TRBV7-8; abundance: .
CDR3nt: TGTGCCAGCAGCGCGGGGCCCCAGGACGAGCAGTACTTC; CDR3aa: CASSAGPQDEQYF; d_gene: .; j_gene: TRBJ2-7; v_gene: TRBV9; abundance: few
CDR3nt: TGCAGTGCAGAGGGGAACTACAATGAGCAGTTCTTC; CDR3aa: CSAEGNYNEQFF; d_gene: .; j_gene: TRBJ2-1; v_gene: TRBV20-1; abundance: once